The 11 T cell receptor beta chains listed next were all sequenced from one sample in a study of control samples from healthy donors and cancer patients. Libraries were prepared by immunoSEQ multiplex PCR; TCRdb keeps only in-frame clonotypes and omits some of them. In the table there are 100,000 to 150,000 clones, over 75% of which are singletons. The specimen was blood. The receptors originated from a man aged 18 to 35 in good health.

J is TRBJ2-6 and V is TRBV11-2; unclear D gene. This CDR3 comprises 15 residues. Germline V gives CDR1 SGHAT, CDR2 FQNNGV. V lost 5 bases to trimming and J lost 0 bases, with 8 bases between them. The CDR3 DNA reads TGTGCCAGCAGCCCCCCGGCCTCTGGGGCCAACGTCCTGACTTTC. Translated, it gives CASSPPASGANVLTF.

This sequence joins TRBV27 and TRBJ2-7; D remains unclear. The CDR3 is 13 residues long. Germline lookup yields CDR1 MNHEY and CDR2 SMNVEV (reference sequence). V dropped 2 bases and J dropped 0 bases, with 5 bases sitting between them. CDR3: CASSLRASYEQYF. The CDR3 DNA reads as TGTGCCAGCAGTTTACGTGCCTCCTACGAGCAGTACTTC.

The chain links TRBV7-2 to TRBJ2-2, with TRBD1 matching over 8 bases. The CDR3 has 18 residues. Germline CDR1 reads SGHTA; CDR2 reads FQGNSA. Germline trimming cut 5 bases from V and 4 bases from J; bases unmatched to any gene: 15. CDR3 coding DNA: TGTGCCAGCAGCCCTCGATTTCAATTGACAGGGGCCACCGGGGAGCTGTTTTTT. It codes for CASSPRFQLTGATGELFF.

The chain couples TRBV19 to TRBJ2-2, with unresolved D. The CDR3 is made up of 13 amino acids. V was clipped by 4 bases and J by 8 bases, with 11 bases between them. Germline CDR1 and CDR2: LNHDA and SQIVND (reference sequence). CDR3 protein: CASSTWAKGELFF. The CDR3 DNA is TGTGCCAGTAGTACCTGGGCGAAAGGGGAGCTGTTTTTT.

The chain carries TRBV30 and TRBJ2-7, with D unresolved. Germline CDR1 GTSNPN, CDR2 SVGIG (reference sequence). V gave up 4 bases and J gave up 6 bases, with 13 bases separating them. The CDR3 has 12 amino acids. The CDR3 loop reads CAWNRPISEQYF. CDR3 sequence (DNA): TGTGCCTGGAACCGACCCATTTCCGAGCAGTACTTC. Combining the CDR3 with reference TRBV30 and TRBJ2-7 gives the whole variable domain SQTIHQWPATLVQPVGSPLSLECTVEGTSNPNLYWYRQAAGRGLQLLFYSVGIGQISSEVPQNLSASRPQDRQFILSSKKLLLSDSGFYLCAWNRPISEQYFGPGTRLTVT.

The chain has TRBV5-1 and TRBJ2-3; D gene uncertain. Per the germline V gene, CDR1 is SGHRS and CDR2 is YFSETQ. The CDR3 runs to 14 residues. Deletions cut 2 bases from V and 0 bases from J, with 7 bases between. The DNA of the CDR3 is TGCGCCAGCAGCTTAGGCACCAGCACAGATACGCAGTATTTT. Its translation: CASSLGTSTDTQYF.

CDR3 sequence: CATSDPRGSGNTIYF. In nucleotides, the CDR3 is TGTGCCACCAGTGATCCCAGGGGTTCTGGAAACACCATATATTTT. The chain couples TRBV24-1 to TRBJ1-3, with a weak D call TRBD1 (6 bases). V lost 3 bases, J lost 1 base, and 9 bases lay in between. The germline V gene encodes CDR1 KGHDR and CDR2 SFDVKD. The CDR3 extends over 15 amino acids.

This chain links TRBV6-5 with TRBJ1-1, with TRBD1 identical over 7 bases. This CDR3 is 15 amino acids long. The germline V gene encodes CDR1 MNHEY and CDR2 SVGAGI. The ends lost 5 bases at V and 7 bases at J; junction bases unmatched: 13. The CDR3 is CASSKYGAGGIEAFF. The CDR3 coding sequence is TGTGCCAGCAGTAAATACGGAGCAGGGGGTATTGAAGCTTTCTTT.

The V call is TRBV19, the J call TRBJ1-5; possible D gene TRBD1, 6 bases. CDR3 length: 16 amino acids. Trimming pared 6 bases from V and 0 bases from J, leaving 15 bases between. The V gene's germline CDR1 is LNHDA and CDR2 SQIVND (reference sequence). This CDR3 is CASSTPDRYSNQPQHF. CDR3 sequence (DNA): TGTGCCAGTAGCACTCCCGACAGGTATAGCAATCAGCCCCAGCATTTT.

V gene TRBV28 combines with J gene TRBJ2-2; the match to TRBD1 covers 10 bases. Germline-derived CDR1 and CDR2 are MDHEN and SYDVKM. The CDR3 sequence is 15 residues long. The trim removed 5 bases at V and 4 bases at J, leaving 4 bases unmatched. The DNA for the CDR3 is TGTGCCAGCAGTCCGGGACAGGGGATCACCGGGGAGCTGTTTTTT. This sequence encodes CASSPGQGITGELFF. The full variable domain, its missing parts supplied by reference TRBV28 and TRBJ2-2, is DVKVTQSSRYLVKRTGEKVFLECVQDMDHENMFWYRQDPGLGLRLIYFSYDVKMKEKGDIPEGYSVSREKKERFSLILESASTNQTSMYLCASSPGQGITGELFFGEGSRLTVL.

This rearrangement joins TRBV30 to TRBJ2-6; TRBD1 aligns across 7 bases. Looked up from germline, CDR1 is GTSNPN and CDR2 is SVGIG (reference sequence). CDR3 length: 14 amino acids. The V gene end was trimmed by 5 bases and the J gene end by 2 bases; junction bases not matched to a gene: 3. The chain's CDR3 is CAWLTGAGANVLTF. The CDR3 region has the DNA TGTGCCTGGTTAACAGGGGCTGGGGCCAACGTCCTGACTTTC.